This paragraph covers one T cell receptor beta chain sequence. These data belong to a study of blood T cell repertoires in COVID-19. Here immunoSEQ multiplex PCR was the method, and the copy in TCRdb shows in-frame clones only, minus some. The sample includes 70,000 to 95,000 clones, 70% to 90% seen only once; the top ten take 5.5% to 7.5%. V was pared by 3 bases and J by 7 bases, with 16 bases of the junction left unmatched. Germline V CDR1 and CDR2: MNHEY, SMNVEV (reference sequence). The CDR3 is made up of 18 amino acids. Sequenced: peripheral blood. This receptor was obtained from a man aged 65 to 79 with acute or convalescent COVID-19. The chain combines TRBV27 with TRBJ2-1; the match to TRBD1 covers 9 bases. The CDR3, as DNA: TGTGCCAGCAGTTTGCATGGGACAGGGAGAGGGGTACGGAATGAGCAGTTCTTC. It yields the protein CASSLHGTGRGVRNEQFF.